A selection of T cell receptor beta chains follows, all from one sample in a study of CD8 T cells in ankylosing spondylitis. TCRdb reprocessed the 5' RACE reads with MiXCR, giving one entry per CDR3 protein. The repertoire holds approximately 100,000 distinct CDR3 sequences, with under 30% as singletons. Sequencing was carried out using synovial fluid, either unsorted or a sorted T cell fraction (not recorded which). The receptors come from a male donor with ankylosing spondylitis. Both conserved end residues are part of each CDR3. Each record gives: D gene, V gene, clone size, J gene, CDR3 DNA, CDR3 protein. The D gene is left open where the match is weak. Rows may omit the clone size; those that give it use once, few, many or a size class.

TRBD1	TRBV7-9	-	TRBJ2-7	TGTGCCAGCAGCTTATCCGCAGGGGGCTTCTACGAGCAGTACTTC	CASSLSAGGFYEQYF
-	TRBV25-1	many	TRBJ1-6	TGTGCCAGCAGTAGAACAGGGACAAATTCACCCCTCCACTTT	CASSRTGTNSPLHF
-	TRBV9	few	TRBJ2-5	TGTGCCAGCAGCGTAGCGGGACAAGAGACCCAGTACTTC	CASSVAGQETQYF
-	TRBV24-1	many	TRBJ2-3	TGTGCCACCACCGAGAGGCAGCCCAAAGCCACAGATACGCAGTATTTT	CATTERQPKATDTQYF
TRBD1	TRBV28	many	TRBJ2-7	TGTGCCAGCAGCCCGGGACAGTCCTACGAGCAGTACTTC	CASSPGQSYEQYF
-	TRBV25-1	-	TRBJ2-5	TGTGCCAGCAGTCCCACAGGCCTCCCAATACCAAAGTACTTC	CASSPTGLPIPKYF
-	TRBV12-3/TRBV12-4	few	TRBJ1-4	TGTGCCAGCAGTTTCGCCCCAGATGCAACTAATGAAAAACTGTTTTTT	CASSFAPDATNEKLFF
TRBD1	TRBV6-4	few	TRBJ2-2	TGTGCCAGCAATGACAGGGGACCTACCGGGGAGCTGTTTTTT	CASNDRGPTGELFF
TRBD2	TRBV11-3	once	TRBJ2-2	TGTGCCAGCAGCCCAATAGCGGGAGTCGGCGGGGAGCTGTTTTTT	CASSPIAGVGGELFF
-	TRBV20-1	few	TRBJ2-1	TGCAGTGCTAGGACCCCCGGGAGCGCCTCCTACAATGAGCAGTTCTTC	CSARTPGSASYNEQFF
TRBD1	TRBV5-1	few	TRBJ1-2	TGCGCCAGCAGCCCAGGGACAGGGAGACTTAACTATGGCTACACCTTC	CASSPGTGRLNYGYTF
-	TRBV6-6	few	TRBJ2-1	TGTGCCAGCACCTTGGCAGCCTACAATGAGCAGTTCTTC	CASTLAAYNEQFF
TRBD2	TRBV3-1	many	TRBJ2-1	TGTGCCAGCAGCCAGACTAGCGGGAGTATGTATGAGCAGTTCTTC	CASSQTSGSMYEQFF
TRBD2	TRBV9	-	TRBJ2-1	TGTGCCAGCAGCGTCGAGCGGGAGGGCCGGAATGAGCAGTTCTTC	CASSVEREGRNEQFF
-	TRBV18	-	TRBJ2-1	TGTGCCAGCTCACCGCCTAGCGACAATGAGCAGTTCTTC	CASSPPSDNEQFF
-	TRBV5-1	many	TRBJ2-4	TGCGCCAGCAGGATGGAGGGTGCCTCAAACATTCAGTACTTC	CASRMEGASNIQYF
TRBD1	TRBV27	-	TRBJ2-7	TGTGCCAGCAAAAGGACAGGGGGGGCCTACGAGCAGTACTTC	CASKRTGGAYEQYF
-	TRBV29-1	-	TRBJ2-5	TGCAGCGTAAAACCCCCGGGCCTCCAAGAGACCCAGTACTTC	CSVKPPGLQETQYF
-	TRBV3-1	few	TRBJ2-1	TGTGCCAGCAGCCAAATCCGCGGACGATACAATGAGCAGTTCTTC	CASSQIRGRYNEQFF
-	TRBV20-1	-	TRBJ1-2	TGCAGTGCCGGTCCTGCTGCGGGCGCACGCTATGGCTACACCTTC	CSAGPAAGARYGYTF
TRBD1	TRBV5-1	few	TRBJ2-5	TGCGCCAGCAGCTTTACAGGGGCGACTCAGACCCAGTACTTC	CASSFTGATQTQYF
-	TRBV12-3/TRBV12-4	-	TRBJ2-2	TGTGCCAGCAGTTCGACAGGGAACACCGGGGAGCTGTTTTTT	CASSSTGNTGELFF
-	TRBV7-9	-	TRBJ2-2	TGTGCCAGCAGCCCTCGCCGGAGTAACGGGGAGCTGTTTTTT	CASSPRRSNGELFF
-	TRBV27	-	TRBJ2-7	TGTGCCAGCAGTTTAAGGATAGGGACCGGAACCTACGAGCAGTACTTC	CASSLRIGTGTYEQYF